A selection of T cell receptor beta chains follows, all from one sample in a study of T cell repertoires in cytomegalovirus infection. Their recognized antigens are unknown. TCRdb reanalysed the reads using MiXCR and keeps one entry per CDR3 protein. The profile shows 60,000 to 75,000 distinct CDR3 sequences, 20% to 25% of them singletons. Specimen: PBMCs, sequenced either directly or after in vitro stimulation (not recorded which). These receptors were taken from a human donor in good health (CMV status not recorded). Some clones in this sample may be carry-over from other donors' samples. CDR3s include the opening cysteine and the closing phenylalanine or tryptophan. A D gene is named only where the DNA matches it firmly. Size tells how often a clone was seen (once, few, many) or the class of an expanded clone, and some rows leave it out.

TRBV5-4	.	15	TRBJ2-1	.	CASSFPGRGANEQFF	TGTGCCAGCAGCTTCCCCGGGAGAGGGGCCAATGAGCAGTTCTTC
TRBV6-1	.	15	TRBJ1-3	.	CASRSGESSGNTIYF	TGTGCCAGCAGATCAGGGGAAAGCTCTGGAAACACCATATATTTT
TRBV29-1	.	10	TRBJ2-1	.	CSVVPNEQFF	TGCAGCGTTGTTCCCAATGAGCAGTTCTTC
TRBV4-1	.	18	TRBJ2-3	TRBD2	CASSQGGEGLAFADTQYF	TGCGCCAGCAGCCAAGGAGGGGAAGGACTAGCGTTCGCAGATACGCAGTATTTT
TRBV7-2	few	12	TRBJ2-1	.	CASSFSGDEQFF	TGTGCCAGCAGCTTTTCCGGGGATGAGCAGTTCTTC
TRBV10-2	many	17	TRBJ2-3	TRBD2	CASRIPGLAVVTDTQYF	TGCGCCAGCAGGATTCCGGGACTAGCGGTGGTGACAGATACGCAGTATTTT
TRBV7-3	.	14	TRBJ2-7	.	CASSPSRQIHEQYF	TGTGCCAGCAGCCCAAGCAGACAGATCCACGAGCAGTACTTC
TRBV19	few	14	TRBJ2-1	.	CASRRINGGNEQFF	TGTGCCAGTAGAAGGATCAACGGGGGCAATGAGCAGTTCTTC
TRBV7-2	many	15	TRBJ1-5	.	CASSLAHYSNQPQHF	TGTGCCAGCAGCTTAGCTCACTATAGCAATCAGCCCCAGCATTTT
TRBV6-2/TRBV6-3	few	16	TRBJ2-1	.	CASIPQVSTYYNEQFF	TGTGCCAGTATCCCCCAGGTCTCCACTTACTACAATGAGCAGTTCTTC
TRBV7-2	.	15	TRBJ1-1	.	CASSLAPRMNTEAFF	TGTGCCAGCAGCTTAGCTCCCAGAATGAACACTGAAGCTTTCTTT
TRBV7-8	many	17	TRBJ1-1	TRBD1	CASSSPRPGQGNTEAFF	TGTGCCAGCAGCTCCCCAAGACCGGGACAGGGGAACACTGAAGCTTTCTTT
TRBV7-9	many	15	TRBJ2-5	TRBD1	CASSLVGQGRETQYF	TGTGCCAGCAGCTTAGTGGGACAGGGGCGAGAGACCCAGTACTTC
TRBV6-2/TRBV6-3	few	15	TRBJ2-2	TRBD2	CASSYGTTYTGELFF	TGTGCCAGCAGTTACGGGACTACCTACACCGGGGAGCTGTTTTTT